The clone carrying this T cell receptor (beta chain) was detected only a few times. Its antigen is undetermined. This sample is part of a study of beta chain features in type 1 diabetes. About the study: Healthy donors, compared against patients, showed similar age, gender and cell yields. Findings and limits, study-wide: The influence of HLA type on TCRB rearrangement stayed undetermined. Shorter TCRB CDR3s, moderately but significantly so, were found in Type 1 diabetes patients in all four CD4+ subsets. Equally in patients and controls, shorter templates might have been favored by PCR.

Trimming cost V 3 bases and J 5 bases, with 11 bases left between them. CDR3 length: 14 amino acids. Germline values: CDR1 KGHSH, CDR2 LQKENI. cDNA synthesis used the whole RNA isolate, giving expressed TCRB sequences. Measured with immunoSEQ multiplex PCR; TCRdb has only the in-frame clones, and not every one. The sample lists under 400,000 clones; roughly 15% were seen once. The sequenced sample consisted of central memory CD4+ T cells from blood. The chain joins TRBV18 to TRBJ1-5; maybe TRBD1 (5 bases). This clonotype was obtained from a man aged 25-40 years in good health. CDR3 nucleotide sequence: TGTGCCAGCTCACCGGCGGACACCTATCAGCCCCAGCATTTT. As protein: CASSPADTYQPQHF.